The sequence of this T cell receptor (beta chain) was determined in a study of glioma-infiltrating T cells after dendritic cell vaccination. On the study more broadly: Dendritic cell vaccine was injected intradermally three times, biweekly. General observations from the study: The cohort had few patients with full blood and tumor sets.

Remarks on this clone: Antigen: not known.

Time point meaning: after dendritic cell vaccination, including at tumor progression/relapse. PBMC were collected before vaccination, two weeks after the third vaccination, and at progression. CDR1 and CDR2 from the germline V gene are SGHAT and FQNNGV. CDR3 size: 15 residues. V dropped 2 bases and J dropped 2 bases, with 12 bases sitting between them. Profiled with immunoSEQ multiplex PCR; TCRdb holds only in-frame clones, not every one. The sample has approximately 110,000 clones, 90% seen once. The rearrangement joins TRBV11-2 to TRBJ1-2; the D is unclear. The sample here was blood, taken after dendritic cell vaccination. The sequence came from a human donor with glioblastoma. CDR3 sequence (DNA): TGTGCCAGCAGCTTAAATCCAGGTGGGAACTATGGCTACACCTTC. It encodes CASSLNPGGNYGYTF.